This T cell receptor (beta chain) comes out of a study of cytomegalovirus exposure and HLA in healthy donors. Study-level background: The 120 validation repertoires and the roughly 680 first-cohort repertoires shared a platform, a later analysis reported. Study-level results: In vitro, three CMV-associated chains proved specific for CMV antigens. Cytomegalovirus status, reportedly, was diagnosed with high specificity and sensitivity by the classifier. The tendency of first-cohort TCR clusters to co-occur in the 120 validation repertoires was identified by a subsequent analysis.

This CDR3 is built from 14 residues. From germline, CDR1 is SGDLS and CDR2 YYNGEE. Trimming took 3 bases from V and 8 from J; bases not matched to a gene: 8. Some clones are missing from TCRdb's copy, which holds only in-frame ones; the method was immunoSEQ multiplex PCR. This sample has some 130,000 clones; around nine tenths occur once, and the top ten carry 1.4%. About this clone itself: The antigen remains unidentified.

This sequence joins TRBV9 and TRBJ1-3; 7 nucleotides align to TRBD1. Sequenced material: PBMCs. This TCR was recovered from a young man in good health and CMV-seronegative. CDR3 loop: CASSAADRADTIYF. The CDR3 nucleotides are TGTGCCAGCAGCGCAGCCGACAGGGCGGACACCATATATTTT.